The 14 T cell receptor beta chains in this list originate from one sample, sequenced in a study of CD8 T cells in Susac syndrome. RNA, at about 0.45 to 1 ug, was reverse transcribed with random hexamers. TCRdb analysed the immunoSEQ multiplex PCR reads with MiXCR anew, one entry per CDR3 protein. Among approximately 150,000 distinct CDR3 sequences listed, 80% were seen once. The sample consisted of CD8+ T cells from PBMCs. The receptors come from a human donor with multiple sclerosis.

The rearrangement links TRBV5-6 to TRBJ1-4; maybe TRBD1 (5 bases). The V end lost 1 base, the J end lost 5 bases, and 12 bases lay between the germline ends. The germline V gene encodes CDR1 SGHDT and CDR2 YYEEEE. This CDR3 is 15 amino acids long. CDR3 DNA sequence: TGTGCCAGCAGCTTGTTACAAGGGACGAATGAAAAACTGTTTTTT. Protein: CASSLLQGTNEKLFF.

J is TRBJ1-5 and V is TRBV6-2 or TRBV6-3; tentatively, D is TRBD1 (6 bases). The CDR3 covers 18 residues. The V gene's germline CDR1 is MNHEY and CDR2 SVGEGT. The ends were cut back, 0 bases at V and 0 bases at J, with 15 bases in the middle. The chain's CDR3 is CASSYSRSGAYSNQPQHF. CDR3 bases: TGTGCCAGCAGTTACTCACGGTCAGGGGCTTATAGCAATCAGCCCCAGCATTTT.

The rearrangement joins TRBV6-5 to TRBJ1-1; D is ambiguous. Germline V gene data show CDR1 as MNHEY and CDR2 as SVGAGI. V lost 2 bases, J lost 2 bases, and 9 bases lay in between. The CDR3 runs to 14 residues. CDR3 DNA: TGTGCCAGCAGTTACAGGGAGAGAAACACTGAAGCTTTCTTT. Its protein product is CASSYRERNTEAFF.

The chain has TRBV2 and TRBJ1-1; D unresolved. Deletions cut 0 bases from V and 7 bases from J, with 9 bases between. This CDR3 contains 13 residues. CDR1 and CDR2 from the germline V gene are SNHLY and FYNNEI. The CDR3 nucleotides read TGTGCCAGCAGTGAAGCTATCGGCAGTGAAGCTTTCTTT. Protein: CASSEAIGSEAFF.

The chain is built from TRBV19 and TRBJ1-1, with D possibly matching TRBD1 (6 bases). Germline V gene data show CDR1 as LNHDA and CDR2 as SQIVND (reference sequence). Trimming took 1 base from V and 8 from J, leaving 17 bases between them. CDR3 length equals 15 residues. CDR3 in amino acids: CASSIGGLGAPEAFF. In DNA form, the CDR3 reads TGTGCCAGTAGTATAGGGGGCTTGGGGGCACCCGAAGCTTTCTTT.

The rearrangement links TRBV4-1 to TRBJ1-2; 7 positions match TRBD1. CDR3 size: 14 residues. V lost 1 base and J lost 4; bases outside the gene matches: 3. Germline V gene sequence: CDR1 MGHRA, CDR2 YSYEKL. The CDR3, as DNA: TGCGCCAGCAGCCAAGGTTCAGGGGGCTATGGCTACACCTTC. Translating gives CASSQGSGGYGYTF.

The chain joins TRBV27 to TRBJ2-3; D possibly corresponds to TRBD1 (5 bases). The CDR3 totals 11 residues. V was shortened by 7 bases and J by 5 bases, with 7 bases between the two germline ends. Germline CDR1 reads MNHEY; CDR2 reads SMNVEV (reference sequence). For the CDR3, the DNA is TGTGCCAGCATGCAGGGAGATACGCAGTATTTT. As protein: CASMQGDTQYF.

This sequence joins TRBV12-3 or TRBV12-4 and TRBJ2-3; no definite D call. The V end was cut by 3 bases, the J end by 2 bases, with 21 bases between. The CDR3 covers 18 residues. The CDR3 region has the DNA TGTGCCAGCAGTTTCTCTCTTCAGAACCAGTGGCCCACAGATACGCAGTATTTT. The encoded protein is CASSFSLQNQWPTDTQYF.

This chain links TRBV7-9 with TRBJ2-1; 10 bases match TRBD2. Trimming took 8 bases from V and 4 from J; bases not matched to a gene: 8. The CDR3 runs to 15 residues. Germline loops: CDR1 SEHNR, CDR2 FQNEAQ (reference sequence). CDR3 sequence reads: CASDPGLAEYNEQFF. The CDR3 nucleotides read TGTGCCAGCGACCCTGGACTAGCGGAGTACAATGAGCAGTTCTTC.

The chain couples TRBV6-1 to TRBJ2-7; D is ambiguous. Trimming took 1 base from V and 3 from J, leaving 7 bases between them. CDR3 length: 13 amino acids. Germline V CDR1 and CDR2: MNHNS, SASEGT. The CDR3 bases are TGTGCCAGCAGTGAAGTATGGGACTACGAGCAGTACTTC. It encodes CASSEVWDYEQYF.

The chain has TRBV9 and TRBJ1-3, with unresolved D. This CDR3 contains 13 residues. CDR1 and CDR2 from the germline V gene are SGDLS and YYNGEE. Trimming removed 3 bases at V and 4 bases at J, with 8 bases between. The CDR3 DNA sequence: TGTGCCAGCAGCGACACGGGAGGAAACACCATATATTTT. As protein: CASSDTGGNTIYF.

The V call is TRBV28, the J call TRBJ2-2; 13 nucleotides align to TRBD2. The CDR3 consists of 20 residues. In germline, CDR1 is MDHEN, CDR2 SYDVKM. V shed 2 bases and J 0 bases; nucleotides not matched to a gene: 9. The CDR3 here is CASSLRATSGGRPNTGELFF. As DNA, the CDR3 is TGTGCCAGCAGTTTACGGGCGACTAGCGGGGGGCGGCCGAACACCGGGGAGCTGTTTTTT.

This clonotype was seen more than once but under ten times. The chain is built from TRBV6-2 or TRBV6-3 and TRBJ2-3; 8 bases line up with TRBD2. Unmatched junction bases numbered 4, after V lost 5 bases and J lost 3 bases. CDR1 MNHEY and CDR2 SVGEGT come from the germline V gene. There are 14 residues in the CDR3. CDR3 amino acids: CASSELAVTDTQYF. The CDR3 DNA sequence: TGTGCCAGCAGTGAACTAGCGGTGACAGATACGCAGTATTTT.

The J gene is TRBJ1-2, the V gene TRBV4-2; a weak D match, TRBD1 (5 bases). Trimming left V 1 base short and J 3 bases short, with 12 bases between. The V gene's germline CDR1 is LGHNA and CDR2 YNFKEQ. The CDR3 has 15 amino acids. The CDR3 sequence: CASSQAVGTDYGYTF. The CDR3 DNA follows: TGTGCCAGCAGCCAAGCAGTGGGGACCGACTATGGCTACACCTTC.